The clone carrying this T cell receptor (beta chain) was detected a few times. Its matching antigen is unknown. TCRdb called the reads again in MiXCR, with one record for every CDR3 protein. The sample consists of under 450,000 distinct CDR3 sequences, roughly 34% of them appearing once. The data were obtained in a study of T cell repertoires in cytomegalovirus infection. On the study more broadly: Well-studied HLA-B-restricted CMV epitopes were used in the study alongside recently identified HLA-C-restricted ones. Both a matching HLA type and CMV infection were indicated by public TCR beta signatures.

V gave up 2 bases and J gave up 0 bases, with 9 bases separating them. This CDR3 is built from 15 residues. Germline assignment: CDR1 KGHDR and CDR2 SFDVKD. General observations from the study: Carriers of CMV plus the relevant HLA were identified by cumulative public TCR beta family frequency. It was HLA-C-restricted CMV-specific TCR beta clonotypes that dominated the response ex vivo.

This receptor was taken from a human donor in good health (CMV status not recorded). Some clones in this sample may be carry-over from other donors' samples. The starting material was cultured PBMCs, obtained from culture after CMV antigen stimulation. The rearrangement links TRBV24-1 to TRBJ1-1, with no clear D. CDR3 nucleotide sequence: TGTGCCACCAGTGATTCAGGACGGATGAACACTGAAGCTTTCTTT. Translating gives CATSDSGRMNTEAFF.